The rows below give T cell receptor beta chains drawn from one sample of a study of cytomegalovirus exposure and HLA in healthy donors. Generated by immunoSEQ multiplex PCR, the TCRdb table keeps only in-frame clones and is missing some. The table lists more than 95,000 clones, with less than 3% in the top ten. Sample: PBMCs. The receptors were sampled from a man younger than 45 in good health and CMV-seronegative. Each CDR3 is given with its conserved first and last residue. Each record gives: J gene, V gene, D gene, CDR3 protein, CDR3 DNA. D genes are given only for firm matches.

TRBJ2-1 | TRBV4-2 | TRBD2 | CASSQALAYGNEQFF | TGTGCCAGCAGCCAAGCACTAGCGTATGGGAATGAGCAGTTCTTC
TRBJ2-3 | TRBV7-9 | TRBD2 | CASSSTLAGAPDTQYF | TGTGCCAGCAGCTCGACTCTAGCGGGAGCACCAGATACGCAGTATTTT
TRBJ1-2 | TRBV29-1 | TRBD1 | CSASMAGGGYTF | TGCAGCGCCTCGATGGCAGGGGGCGGCTACACCTTC
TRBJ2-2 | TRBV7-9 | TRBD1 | CASSLWGQSGTGELFF | TGTGCCAGCAGCTTATGGGGACAGTCAGGCACCGGGGAGCTGTTTTTT
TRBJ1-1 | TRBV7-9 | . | CASSSPGENTEAFF | TGTGCCAGCAGCTCCCCAGGGGAGAACACTGAAGCTTTCTTT
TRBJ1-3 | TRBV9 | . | CASSVAQAGNTIYF | TGTGCCAGCAGCGTAGCGCAGGCTGGAAACACCATATATTTT
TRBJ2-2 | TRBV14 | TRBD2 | CASSPLTSGYTGELFF | TGTGCCAGCAGCCCATTAACTAGCGGTTACACCGGGGAGCTGTTTTTT
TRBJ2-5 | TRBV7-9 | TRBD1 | CASSLAVDREEQYF | TGTGCCAGCAGCTTAGCCGTGGACAGGGAAGAGCAGTACTTC
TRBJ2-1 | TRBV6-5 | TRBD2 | CASSYSSERGYNEQFF | TGTGCCAGCAGTTACTCGAGCGAGCGGGGTTACAATGAGCAGTTCTTC
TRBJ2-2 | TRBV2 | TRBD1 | CASSGQGRNTGELFF | TGTGCCAGCAGCGGACAGGGAAGGAACACCGGGGAGCTGTTTTTT
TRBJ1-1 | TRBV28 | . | CASSLDPGLTEAFF | TGTGCCAGCAGTTTAGATCCAGGGCTTACTGAAGCTTTCTTT
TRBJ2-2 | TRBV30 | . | CAWSVEAGPGELFF | TGTGCCTGGAGTGTGGAGGCCGGGCCGGGGGAGCTGTTTTTT
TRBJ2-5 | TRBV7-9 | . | CASSSSREQETQYF | TGTGCCAGCAGCTCCTCCCGGGAACAAGAGACCCAGTACTTC
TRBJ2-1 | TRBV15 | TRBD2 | CATSTGLASRSYNEQFF | TGTGCCACCTCCACCGGACTAGCGTCCCGCTCCTACAATGAGCAGTTCTTC
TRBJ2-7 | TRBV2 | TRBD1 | CAFIRDRDDEQYF | TGTGCCTTCATCCGGGACAGGGACGACGAGCAGTACTTC
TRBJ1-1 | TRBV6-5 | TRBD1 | CASSPPGQGPEAFF | TGTGCCAGCAGTCCTCCGGGACAGGGCCCTGAAGCTTTCTTT
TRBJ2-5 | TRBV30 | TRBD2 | CAHGTSGRLGEETQYF | TGTGCCCACGGGACTAGCGGGAGGTTAGGGGAAGAGACCCAGTACTTC
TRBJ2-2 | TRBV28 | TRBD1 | CASRPPRTGFGELFF | TGTGCCAGCAGGCCCCCCCGGACAGGGTTCGGGGAGCTGTTTTTT
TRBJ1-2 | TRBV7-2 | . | CASSLEIGRDVGGYTF | TGTGCCAGCAGCTTAGAAATCGGCAGGGATGTCGGAGGCTACACCTTC
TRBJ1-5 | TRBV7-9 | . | CASSPAGLLNQPQHF | TGTGCCAGCAGCCCCGCGGGGCTCCTCAATCAGCCCCAGCATTTT
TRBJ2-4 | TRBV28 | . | CASTQGTNIQYF | TGTGCCAGCACCCAGGGGACGAACATTCAGTACTTC
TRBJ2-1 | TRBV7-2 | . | CASSLEQDNEQFF | TGTGCCAGCAGCTTAGAACAGGACAATGAGCAGTTCTTC
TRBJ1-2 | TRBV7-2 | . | CASFGRTSLYGYTF | TGTGCCAGCTTCGGGAGGACCTCCCTTTATGGCTACACCTTC
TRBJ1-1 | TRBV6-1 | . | CASSVSYLSEAFF | TGTGCCAGCAGTGTTTCGTATTTGTCCGAAGCTTTCTTT
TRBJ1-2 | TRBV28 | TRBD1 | CASSLDRVAGYTF | TGTGCCAGCAGCCTGGACAGGGTGGCCGGCTACACCTTC
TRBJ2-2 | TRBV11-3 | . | CASSNREGSYTGELFF | TGTGCCAGCAGCAACAGGGAAGGGAGCTACACCGGGGAGCTGTTTTTT
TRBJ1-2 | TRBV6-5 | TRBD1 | CASTLDRGNYGYTF | TGTGCCAGCACCTTGGACAGGGGAAACTATGGCTACACCTTC
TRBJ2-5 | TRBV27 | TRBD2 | CASMPLAGWETQYF | TGTGCCAGCATGCCACTAGCGGGATGGGAGACCCAGTACTTC
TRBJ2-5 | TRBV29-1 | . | CSGADGETQYF | TGCAGTGGAGCAGACGGAGAGACCCAGTACTTC
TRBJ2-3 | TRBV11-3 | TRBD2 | CASSLGLAGVGDTQYF | TGTGCCAGCAGCCTAGGACTAGCGGGAGTGGGGGATACGCAGTATTTT
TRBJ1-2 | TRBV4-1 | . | CASSQTLTEAYGYTF | TGCGCCAGCAGCCAGACTCTGACTGAAGCCTATGGCTACACCTTC
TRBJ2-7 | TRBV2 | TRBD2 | CARGLADAYEQYF | TGTGCCAGGGGACTAGCGGACGCCTACGAGCAGTACTTC
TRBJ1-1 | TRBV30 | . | CAWSVRVAEAFF | TGTGCCTGGAGTGTGAGGGTTGCGGAAGCTTTCTTT
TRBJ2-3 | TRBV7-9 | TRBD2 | CASSSQLGLAVTDTQYF | TGTGCCAGCAGCTCCCAGCTAGGACTAGCGGTCACAGATACGCAGTATTTT
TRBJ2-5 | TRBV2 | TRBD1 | CAGLNPGQGAKEQYF | TGTGCCGGCTTAAACCCGGGACAGGGAGCGAAGGAGCAGTACTTC
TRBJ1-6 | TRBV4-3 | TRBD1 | CASSQDTGVNSPLHF | TGCGCCAGCAGCCAAGATACAGGGGTGAATTCACCCCTCCACTTT
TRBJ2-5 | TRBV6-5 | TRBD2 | CASSYVGLAGWETQYF | TGTGCCAGCAGTTACGTCGGACTAGCGGGATGGGAGACCCAGTACTTC
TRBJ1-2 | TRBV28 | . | CASSFGNTAYGYTF | TGTGCCAGCAGTTTCGGGAATACTGCCTATGGCTACACCTTC
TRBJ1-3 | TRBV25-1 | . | CASSGGGTDLNTIYF | TGTGCCAGCAGTGGGGGAGGGACCGATTTAAACACCATATATTTT
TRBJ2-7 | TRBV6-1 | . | CASSEDMRRQYF | TGTGCCAGCAGTGAAGATATGAGGCGGCAGTACTTC
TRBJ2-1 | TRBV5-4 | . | CASSSNNEQFF | TGTGCCAGCAGCTCAAACAATGAGCAGTTCTTC
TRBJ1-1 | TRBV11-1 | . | CASSLAGNQNTEAFF | TGTGCCAGCAGCTTAGCGGGCAACCAGAACACTGAAGCTTTCTTT
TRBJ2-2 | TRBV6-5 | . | CASSRPGDNTGELFF | TGTGCCAGCAGTAGACCCGGGGATAACACCGGGGAGCTGTTTTTT